The clone carrying this TCR beta chain was found once. Its specificity is not known. The record originates from a study of cytomegalovirus exposure and HLA in healthy donors. With V trimmed by 4 bases and J by 4 bases, 9 bases remained unmatched. Germline V gene lookup returns CDR1 SGDLS and CDR2 YYNGEE. The CDR3 is 15 amino acids. PCR amplification relied on 60 Vbeta primers (plus 13 Jbeta primers). Only in-frame clones appear in the TCRdb table, and some are missing; sequencing was by immunoSEQ multiplex PCR. The data show over 150,000 clones, with 74% seen just once and about 2% held by the top ten. The study, taken as a whole, reports: Analyzed later, most CMV-associated TCR beta chains appeared HLA-restricted. A reported reduction in N-insertions relative to the roughly 710-donor mean was seen in an Asian-associated ancestry cluster in a later analysis. From TCR beta sequences, most subjects' HLA-A and HLA-B alleles were reportedly predicted accurately. Sequencing depth across donors, presence/absence analyses assumed, was roughly uniform.

The specimen was PBMCs. The sequence derives from a man aged 30-40 years in good health and CMV-seronegative. This chain connects TRBV9 to TRBJ2-7, with 9 bases matching TRBD1. CDR3 region: CASSRGQGSGYEQYF. The CDR3, as DNA: TGTGCCAGCAGCAGGGGACAGGGCTCGGGGTACGAGCAGTACTTC.